What follows describes a single T cell receptor beta chain. Its antigen is currently unknown. Indicated treatment: roughly 11-day PBMC culture with coronavirus spike peptide pools or control peptides (ViraFEST assay). Germline CDR1 reads SNHLY; CDR2 reads FYNNEI. V was shortened by 4 bases and J by 2 bases, with 12 bases between the two germline ends. This CDR3 is built from 15 residues. The sample belongs to a study of vaccination and CD4 T cells after COVID-19. Turning to the study itself: Recovered patients in the cohort numbered six men and four women, two of them Hispanic. Each enrolled participant received a two-dose regimen of either BNT162b2 or mRNA-1273 vaccine. Overlapping SARS-CoV-2, HCoV-NL63, HCoV-OC43 and HCoV-229E spike peptides stimulated the cells. Study outcomes and limitations: Researchers report that 304 of 307 vaccine-specific clones in convalescent patients proved spike mono-reactive.

The Oncomine TCR Beta short-read assay was applied to DNA of cultured CD4+ T cells. MiXCR, run by TCRdb on the PCR reads, gives a single entry per CDR3 protein. Of about 20,000 distinct CDR3 sequences listed, approximately 40% are singletons. The material sequenced was CD4+ T cells from blood, cultured in vitro, taken after SARS-CoV-2 vaccination. The source is a human donor who had recovered from COVID-19. The rearrangement joins TRBV2 to TRBJ1-5, with D uncertain. The CDR3 DNA reads TGTGCCAGCAGTGGGGCTCACCTTGGCAATCAGCCCCAGCATTTT. As protein: CASSGAHLGNQPQHF.